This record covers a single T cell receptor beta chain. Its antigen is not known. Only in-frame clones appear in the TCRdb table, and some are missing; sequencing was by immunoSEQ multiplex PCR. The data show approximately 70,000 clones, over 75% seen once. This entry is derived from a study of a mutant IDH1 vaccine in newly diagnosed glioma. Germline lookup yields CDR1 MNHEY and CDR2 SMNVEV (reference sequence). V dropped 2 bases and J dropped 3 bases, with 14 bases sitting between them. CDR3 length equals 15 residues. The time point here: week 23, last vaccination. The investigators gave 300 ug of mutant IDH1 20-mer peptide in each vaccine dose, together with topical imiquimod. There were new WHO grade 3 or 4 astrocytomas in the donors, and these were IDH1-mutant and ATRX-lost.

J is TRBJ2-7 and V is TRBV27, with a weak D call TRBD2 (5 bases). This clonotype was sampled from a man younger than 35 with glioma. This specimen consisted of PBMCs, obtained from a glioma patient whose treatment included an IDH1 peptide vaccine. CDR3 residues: CASSLVPDGLYEQYF. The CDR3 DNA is TGTGCCAGCAGTTTAGTCCCGGACGGACTCTACGAGCAGTACTTC.